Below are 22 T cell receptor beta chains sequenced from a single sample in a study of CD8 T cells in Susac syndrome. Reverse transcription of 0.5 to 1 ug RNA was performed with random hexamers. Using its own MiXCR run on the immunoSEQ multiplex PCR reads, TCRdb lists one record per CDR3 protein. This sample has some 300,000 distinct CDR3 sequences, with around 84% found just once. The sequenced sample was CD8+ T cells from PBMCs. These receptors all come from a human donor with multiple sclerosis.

CDR3 sequence: CASSLTSGTDTQYF. DNA of the CDR3: TGTGCCAGCAGTTTAACTAGCGGCACAGATACGCAGTATTTT. This chain links TRBV27 with TRBJ2-3; 7 nucleotides line up with TRBD2. Per the germline V gene, CDR1 is MNHEY and CDR2 is SMNVEV (reference sequence). Germline trimming cut 2 bases from V and 1 base from J; bases unmatched to any gene: 0. The CDR3 totals 14 residues.

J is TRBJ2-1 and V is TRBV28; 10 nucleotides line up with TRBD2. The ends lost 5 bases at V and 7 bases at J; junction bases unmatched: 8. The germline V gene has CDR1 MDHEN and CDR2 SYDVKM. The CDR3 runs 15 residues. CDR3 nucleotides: TGTGCCAGCAGTCCACCGGCTAGCGGGGGAAATGAGCAGTTCTTC. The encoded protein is CASSPPASGGNEQFF.

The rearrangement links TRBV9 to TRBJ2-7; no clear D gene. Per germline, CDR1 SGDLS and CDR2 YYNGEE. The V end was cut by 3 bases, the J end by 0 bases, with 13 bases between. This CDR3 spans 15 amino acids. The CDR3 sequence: CASSETDGISYEQYF. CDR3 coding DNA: TGTGCCAGCAGCGAAACGGACGGTATCTCCTACGAGCAGTACTTC.

The CDR3 spells CASSLTKNSYNEQFF. CDR3 in DNA: TGCGCCAGCAGCTTGACCAAAAACTCCTACAATGAGCAGTTCTTC. The gene calls are TRBV5-1 and TRBJ2-1; D gene uncertain. The germline CDR1 and CDR2 sequences are SGHRS and YFSETQ. V lost 1 base and J lost 0, with 8 bases in between. CDR3 length equals 15 residues. Drawing the rest from reference TRBV5-1 and TRBJ2-1, the complete variable domain is KAGVTQTPRYLIKTRGQQVTLSCSPISGHRSVSWYQQTPGQGLQFLFEYFSETQRNKGNFPGRFSGRQFSNSRSEMNVSTLELGDSALYLCASSLTKNSYNEQFFGPGTRLTVL.

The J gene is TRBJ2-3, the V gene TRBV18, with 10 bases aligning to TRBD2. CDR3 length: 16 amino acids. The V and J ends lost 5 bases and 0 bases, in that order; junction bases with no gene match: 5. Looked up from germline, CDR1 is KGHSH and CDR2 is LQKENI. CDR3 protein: CASSEEREGSTDTQYF. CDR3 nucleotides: TGTGCCAGCTCAGAGGAGCGGGAGGGCAGCACAGATACGCAGTATTTT.

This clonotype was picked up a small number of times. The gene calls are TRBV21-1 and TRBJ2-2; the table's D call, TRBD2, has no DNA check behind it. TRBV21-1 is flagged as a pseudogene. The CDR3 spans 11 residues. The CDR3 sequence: CASSTSGELFF. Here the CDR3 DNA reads TGTGCCAGCAGCACTAGTGGGGAGCTGTTTTTT.

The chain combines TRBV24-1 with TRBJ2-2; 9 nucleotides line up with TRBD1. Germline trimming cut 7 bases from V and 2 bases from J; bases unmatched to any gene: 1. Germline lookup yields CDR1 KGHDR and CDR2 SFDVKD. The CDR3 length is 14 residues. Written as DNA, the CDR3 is TGTGCCACCAGACAGGGGGCAAACACCGGGGAGCTGTTTTTT. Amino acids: CATRQGANTGELFF.

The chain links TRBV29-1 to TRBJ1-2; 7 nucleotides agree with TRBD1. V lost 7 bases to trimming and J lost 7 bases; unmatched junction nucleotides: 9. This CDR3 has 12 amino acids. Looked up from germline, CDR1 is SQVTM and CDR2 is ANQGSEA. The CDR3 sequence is CSADTGVRGYTF. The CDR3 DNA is TGCAGCGCCGACACAGGGGTTCGTGGCTACACCTTC.

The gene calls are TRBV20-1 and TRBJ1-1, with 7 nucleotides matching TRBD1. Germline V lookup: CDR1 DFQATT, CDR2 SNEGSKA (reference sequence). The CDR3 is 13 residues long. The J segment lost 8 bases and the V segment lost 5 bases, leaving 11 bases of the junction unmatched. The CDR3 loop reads CSARQGRSPEAFF. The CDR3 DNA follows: TGCAGTGCTCGACAGGGTCGTAGCCCAGAAGCTTTCTTT.

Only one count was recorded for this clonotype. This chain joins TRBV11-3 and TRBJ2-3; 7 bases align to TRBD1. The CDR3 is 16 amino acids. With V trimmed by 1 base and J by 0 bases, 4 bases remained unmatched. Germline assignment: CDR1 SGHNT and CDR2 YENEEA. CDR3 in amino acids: CASSLGTGDSTDTQYF. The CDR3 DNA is TGTGCCAGCAGCTTAGGGACAGGCGATAGCACAGATACGCAGTATTTT.

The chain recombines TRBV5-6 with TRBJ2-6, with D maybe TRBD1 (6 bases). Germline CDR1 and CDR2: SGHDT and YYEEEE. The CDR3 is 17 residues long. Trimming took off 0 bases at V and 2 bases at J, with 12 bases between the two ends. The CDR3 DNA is TGTGCCAGCAGCTTGGACAGGGTGGGTGCTGGGGCCAACGTCCTGACTTTC. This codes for CASSLDRVGAGANVLTF.

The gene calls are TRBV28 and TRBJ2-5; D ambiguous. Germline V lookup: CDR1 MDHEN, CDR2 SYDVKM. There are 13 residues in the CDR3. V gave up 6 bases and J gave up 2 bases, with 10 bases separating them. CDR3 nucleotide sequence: TGTGCCAGCAGCTATGGATGGCAAGAGACCCAGTACTTC. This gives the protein CASSYGWQETQYF.

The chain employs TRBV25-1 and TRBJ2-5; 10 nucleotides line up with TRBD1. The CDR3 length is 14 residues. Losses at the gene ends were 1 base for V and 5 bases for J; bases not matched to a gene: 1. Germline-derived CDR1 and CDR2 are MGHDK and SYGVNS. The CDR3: CASSELGQGETQYF. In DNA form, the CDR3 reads TGTGCCAGCAGTGAATTGGGACAGGGGGAGACCCAGTACTTC.

The CDR3 bases are TGTGCCAGCAGTTACACGAACACTGAAGCTTTCTTT. This sequence encodes CASSYTNTEAFF. The chain links TRBV6-6 to TRBJ1-1; D gene uncertain. CDR1 and CDR2 from the germline V gene are MNHNY and SVGAGI (reference sequence). V was cut by 2 bases and J by 1 base, with 2 bases left in between. The CDR3 is 12 residues long.

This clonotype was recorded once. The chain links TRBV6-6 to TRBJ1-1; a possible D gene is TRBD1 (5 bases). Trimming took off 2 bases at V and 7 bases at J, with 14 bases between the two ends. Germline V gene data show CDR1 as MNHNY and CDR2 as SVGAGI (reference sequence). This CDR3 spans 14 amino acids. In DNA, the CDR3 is TGTGCCAGCAGTTACCCGCCTAGCGGGGGTGAAGCTTTCTTT. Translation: CASSYPPSGGEAFF.

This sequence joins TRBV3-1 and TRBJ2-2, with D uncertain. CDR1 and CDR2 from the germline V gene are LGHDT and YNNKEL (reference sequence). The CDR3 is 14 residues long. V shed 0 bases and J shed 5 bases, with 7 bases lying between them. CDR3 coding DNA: TGTGCCAGCAGCCAAGATTTGGGGACCGGGGAGCTGTTTTTT. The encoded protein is CASSQDLGTGELFF.

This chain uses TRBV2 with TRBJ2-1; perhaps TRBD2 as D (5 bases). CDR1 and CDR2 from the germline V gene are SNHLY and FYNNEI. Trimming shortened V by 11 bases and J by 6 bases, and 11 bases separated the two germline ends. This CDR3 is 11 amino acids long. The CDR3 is CASPGSNEQFF. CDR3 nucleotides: TGTGCCTCCCCGGGGTCCAATGAGCAGTTCTTC.

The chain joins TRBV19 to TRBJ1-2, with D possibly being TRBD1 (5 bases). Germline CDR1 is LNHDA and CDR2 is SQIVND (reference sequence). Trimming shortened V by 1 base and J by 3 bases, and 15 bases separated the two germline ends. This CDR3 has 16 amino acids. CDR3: CASSIGISTEDYGYTF. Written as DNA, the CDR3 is TGTGCCAGTAGTATAGGTATATCGACAGAAGACTATGGCTACACCTTC.

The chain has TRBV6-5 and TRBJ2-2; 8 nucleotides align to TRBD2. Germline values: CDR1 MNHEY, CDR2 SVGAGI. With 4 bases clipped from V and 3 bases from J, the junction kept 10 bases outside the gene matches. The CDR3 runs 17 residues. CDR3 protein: CASSFEPGTRDTGELFF. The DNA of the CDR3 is TGTGCCAGCAGTTTCGAACCGGGGACTAGGGACACCGGGGAGCTGTTTTTT.

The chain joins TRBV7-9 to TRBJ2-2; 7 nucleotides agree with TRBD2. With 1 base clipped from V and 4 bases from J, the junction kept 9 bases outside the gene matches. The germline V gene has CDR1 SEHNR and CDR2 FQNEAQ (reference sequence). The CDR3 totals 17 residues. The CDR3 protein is CASSLDSREYGTGELFF. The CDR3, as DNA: TGTGCCAGCAGCTTAGATTCGCGGGAGTACGGCACCGGGGAGCTGTTTTTT. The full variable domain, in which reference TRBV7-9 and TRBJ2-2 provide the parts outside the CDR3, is DTGVSQNPRHKITKRGQNVTFRCDPISEHNRLYWYRQTLGQGPEFLTYFQNEAQLEKSRLLSDRFSAERPKGSFSTLEIQRTEQGDSAMYLCASSLDSREYGTGELFFGEGSRLTVL.

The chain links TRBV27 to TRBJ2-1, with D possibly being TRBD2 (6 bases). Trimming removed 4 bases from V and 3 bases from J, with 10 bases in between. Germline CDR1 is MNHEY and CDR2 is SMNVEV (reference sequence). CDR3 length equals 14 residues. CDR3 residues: CASSSAGIYNEQFF. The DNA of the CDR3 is TGTGCCAGCAGTTCGGCGGGAATCTACAATGAGCAGTTCTTC.

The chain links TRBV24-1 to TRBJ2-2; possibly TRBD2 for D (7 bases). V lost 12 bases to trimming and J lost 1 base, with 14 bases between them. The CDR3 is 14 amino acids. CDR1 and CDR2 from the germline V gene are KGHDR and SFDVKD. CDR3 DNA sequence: TGTGCCTCCCACAGGGAGGGGAACACCGGGGAGCTGTTTTTT. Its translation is CASHREGNTGELFF.